These 19 T cell receptor beta chains came from one sample sequenced in a study of human T cells and chemical hapten exposure. Time point in this sample: patch test 2, 6 weeks after DPC sensitization. Treatment here: therapeutic diphenylcyclopropenone sensitization with weekly scalp DPC. TCRdb passed the RACE reads through MiXCR, listing each CDR3 protein once. The data hold approximately 82,000 distinct CDR3 sequences, with 6% to 8.5% observed a single time. The sequencing here drew on whole blood, taken in connection with sensitization to the hapten diphenylcyclopropenone (DPC). Source of these receptors: a woman between 25 and 40 years old with alopecia areata. Some clones in this sample may be carry-over from other donors' samples.

At least ten counts were recorded for this clonotype. The genes are TRBV27 and TRBJ2-1; 7 positions match TRBD2. In germline, CDR1 is MNHEY, CDR2 SMNVEV (reference sequence). This CDR3 region has 14 residues. The J segment lost 5 bases and the V segment lost 5 bases, leaving 6 bases of the junction unmatched. CDR3 sequence reads: CASSAGTTNNEQFF. DNA of the CDR3: TGTGCCAGCAGTGCCGGGACTACTAACAATGAGCAGTTCTTC.

In its sample, this clonotype was seen a few times. The chain employs TRBV12-3 or TRBV12-4 and TRBJ1-3; no firm D call. Between the trimmed V and J ends, which lost 6 bases and 7 bases, there was a span of 10 bases. The CDR3 runs to 12 residues. The CDR3 sequence is CASSNSENTIYF. The CDR3 DNA sequence: TGTGCCAGCAGCAACAGTGAGAACACCATATATTTT.

This clonotype was observed a handful of times. The genes are TRBV10-3 and TRBJ2-4; 7 bases agree with TRBD1. With 4 bases clipped from V and 9 bases from J, the junction kept 6 bases outside the gene matches. This CDR3 has 13 residues. Germline CDR1 is ENHRY and CDR2 is SYGVKD. As DNA, the CDR3 is TGTGCCATCAGTGGGGAAGGGGGCGGCATTCAGTACTTC. Translating gives CAISGEGGGIQYF.

This clonotype occurred many times. The rearrangement joins TRBV10-3 to TRBJ2-5, with no clear D. CDR1 is ENHRY, CDR2 SYGVKD, per germline. The CDR3 is 15 amino acids. V lost 3 bases, J lost 3 bases, and 14 bases lay in between. CDR3 coding DNA: TGTGCCATCAGTGACTCCACGACGGCGGAAGAGACCCAGTACTTC. This translates into CAISDSTTAEETQYF.

This clonotype was detected a few times. The chain uses TRBV6-6 and TRBJ2-2, with D maybe TRBD2 (5 bases). Germline loops: CDR1 MNHNY, CDR2 SVGAGI (reference sequence). This CDR3 has 13 residues. The V gene lost 7 bases and the J gene lost 6 bases, with 12 bases spanning the gap. The CDR3 DNA sequence: TGTGCCAGCACCTTAACGGGGTCCGGGGAGCTGTTTTTT. Its translation: CASTLTGSGELFF.

This clonotype was seen at least ten times. The CDR3 region is CASSPLQDRDAEAFF. CDR3 nucleotides: TGCGCCAGCAGCCCGCTCCAGGACAGGGACGCTGAAGCTTTCTTT. This rearrangement joins TRBV5-1 to TRBJ1-1, with 8 bases matching TRBD1. After removal of 4 bases from V and 6 bases from J, the junction contained 11 bases not matched to a gene. Germline CDR1 and CDR2: SGHRS and YFSETQ. This CDR3 spans 15 amino acids. The full variable domain, its missing parts supplied by reference TRBV5-1 and TRBJ1-1, is KAGVTQTPRYLIKTRGQQVTLSCSPISGHRSVSWYQQTPGQGLQFLFEYFSETQRNKGNFPGRFSGRQFSNSRSEMNVSTLELGDSALYLCASSPLQDRDAEAFFGQGTRLTVV.

This clonotype showed up many times. The chain couples TRBV3-1 to TRBJ1-2; D is undetermined. This CDR3 region has 15 residues. Germline CDR1 and CDR2: LGHDT and YNNKEL (reference sequence). V dropped 7 bases and J dropped 0 bases, with 15 bases sitting between them. CDR3 bases: TGTGCCAGCACCCTGGAGGGAGCGACTAACTATGGCTACACCTTC. Amino acids: CASTLEGATNYGYTF.

This clonotype was seen repeatedly, ten times or more. In DNA form, the CDR3 reads TGTGCCAGCAGCTCCCAGGGACAGCACAATGAGCAGTTCTTC. It encodes CASSSQGQHNEQFF. This chain links TRBV7-2 with TRBJ2-1, with 7 positions matching TRBD1. V gave up 4 bases and J gave up 5 bases; unmatched junction bases: 5. CDR1 SGHTA and CDR2 FQGNSA come from the germline V gene. The CDR3 covers 14 residues.

The rearrangement uses TRBV3-1 and TRBJ2-5; 10 bases match TRBD1. The CDR3 is made up of 14 amino acids. After removal of 4 bases from V and 4 bases from J, the junction contained 3 bases not matched to a gene. Germline CDR1 LGHDT, CDR2 YNNKEL (reference sequence). CDR3 loop: CASSPRQGAETQYF. CDR3 coding DNA: TGTGCCAGCAGCCCTAGACAGGGGGCAGAGACCCAGTACTTC.

This chain joins TRBV12-3 or TRBV12-4 and TRBJ1-1, with D perhaps TRBD1 (5 bases). The V and J ends lost 2 bases and 8 bases respectively, with 12 bases between them. The CDR3 is 13 residues long. CDR3 nucleotide sequence: TGTGCCAGCAGTTTATATCGGGGGTACGAAGCTTTCTTT. The encoded protein is CASSLYRGYEAFF.

This clonotype appeared many times. The chain has TRBV7-2 and TRBJ1-5; D is unclear. The germline V gene encodes CDR1 SGHTA and CDR2 FQGNSA. The CDR3 length is 13 residues. V gave up 3 bases and J gave up 5 bases, with 8 bases separating them. In DNA, the CDR3 is TGTGCCAGCAGCTTGAGAATGGATCAGCCCCAGCATTTT. Residues: CASSLRMDQPQHF.

On this clonotype itself: Just one base apart from a much larger clone, this may be a read error. The chain has TRBV25-1 and TRBJ2-5; D ambiguous. CDR1 is MGHDK and CDR2 is SYGVNS in the germline V gene. CDR3 length equals 11 residues. The CDR3, as DNA: TGTGCCAGCAGTACAGTAGAGTCCCAGTACTTC. Translating gives CASSTVESQYF. Drawing the rest from reference TRBV25-1 and TRBJ2-5, the complete variable domain is EADIYQTPRYLVIGTGKKITLECSQTMGHDKMYWYQQDPGMELHLIHYSYGVNSTEKGDLSSESTVSRIRTEHFPLTLESARPSHTSQYLCASSTVESQYFGPGTRLLVL.

This clonotype was counted only a few times. The rearrangement uses TRBV19 and TRBJ1-5; D remains ambiguous. Germline V gives CDR1 LNHDA, CDR2 SQIVND (reference sequence). The CDR3 runs to 17 residues. V was clipped by 0 bases and J by 4 bases, with 16 bases between them. The CDR3 reads CASSIDWEARTNQPQHF. CDR3 sequence (DNA): TGTGCCAGTAGTATAGATTGGGAGGCCCGGACGAATCAGCCCCAGCATTTT. Full variable domain (remainder filled in from reference TRBV19 and TRBJ1-5): DGGITQSPKYLFRKEGQNVTLSCEQNLNHDAMYWYRQDPGQGLRLIYYSQIVNDFQKGDIAEGYSVSREKKESFPLTVTSAQKNPTAFYLCASSIDWEARTNQPQHFGDGTRLSIL.

This clonotype has at least ten counts. This rearrangement joins TRBV4-2 to TRBJ2-5; the match to TRBD2 covers 7 bases. The CDR3 totals 14 residues. The germline gives CDR1 LGHNA, CDR2 YNFKEQ. The V segment lost 0 bases and the J segment 4 bases; nucleotides outside the gene matches: 2. The CDR3 DNA sequence: TGTGCCAGCAGCCAAGACGGGGAGGGAGAGACCCAGTACTTC. It translates to CASSQDGEGETQYF.

Many counts were recorded for this clonotype. The CDR3: CASSPRQSIYEQYF. The CDR3 nucleotides read TGTGCCAGCAGCCCACGACAGTCTATCTACGAGCAGTACTTC. The V call is TRBV7-6, the J call TRBJ2-7, with a weak D call TRBD1 (5 bases). The germline gives CDR1 SGHVS, CDR2 FNYEAQ. Trimming shortened V by 5 bases and J by 3 bases, and 14 bases separated the two germline ends. The CDR3 extends over 14 amino acids.

Ten or more counts support this clonotype. V and J are TRBV6-5 and TRBJ2-7, with 13 nucleotides matching TRBD2. Germline lookup yields CDR1 MNHEY and CDR2 SVGAGI. The CDR3 sequence is 17 residues long. Trimming cost V 5 bases and J 1 base; bases outside gene matches: 8. CDR3 loop: CASSRTGTSGVSYEQYF. For the CDR3, the DNA is TGTGCCAGCAGTCGTACCGGGACTAGCGGGGTATCCTACGAGCAGTACTTC.

This clonotype was counted at least ten times. The J gene is TRBJ2-5, the V gene TRBV27; the D call may be TRBD1 or TRBD2 (5 bases each). CDR3 size: 12 residues. V lost 1 base, J lost 14 bases, and 14 bases lay in between. CDR1 and CDR2 from the germline V gene are MNHEY and SMNVEV (reference sequence). This CDR3 reads CASSLLRGNVYF. CDR3 sequence (DNA): TGTGCCAGCAGTTTATTGAGGGGTAATGTTTACTTC.

A few counts support this clonotype. This sequence joins TRBV20-1 and TRBJ2-2; tentatively, D is TRBD1 or TRBD2 (5 bases each). The germline CDR1 and CDR2 sequences are DFQATT and SNEGSKA (reference sequence). The V end was cut by 6 bases, the J end by 2 bases, with 13 bases between. This CDR3 is built from 14 residues. The CDR3 sequence: CSARDGPNTGELFF. In nucleotides, the CDR3 is TGCAGTGCCAGGGACGGCCCAAACACCGGGGAGCTGTTTTTT.

This clonotype was detected ten times or more. This rearrangement joins TRBV29-1 to TRBJ2-2; weak D call: TRBD1 (6 bases). V gave up 7 bases and J gave up 4 bases, with 16 bases separating them. The germline V gene has CDR1 SQVTM and CDR2 ANQGSEA. The CDR3 runs to 14 residues. The CDR3: CSGTTGASTGELFF. Here the CDR3 DNA reads TGCAGCGGGACGACAGGAGCTTCCACCGGGGAGCTGTTTTTT.